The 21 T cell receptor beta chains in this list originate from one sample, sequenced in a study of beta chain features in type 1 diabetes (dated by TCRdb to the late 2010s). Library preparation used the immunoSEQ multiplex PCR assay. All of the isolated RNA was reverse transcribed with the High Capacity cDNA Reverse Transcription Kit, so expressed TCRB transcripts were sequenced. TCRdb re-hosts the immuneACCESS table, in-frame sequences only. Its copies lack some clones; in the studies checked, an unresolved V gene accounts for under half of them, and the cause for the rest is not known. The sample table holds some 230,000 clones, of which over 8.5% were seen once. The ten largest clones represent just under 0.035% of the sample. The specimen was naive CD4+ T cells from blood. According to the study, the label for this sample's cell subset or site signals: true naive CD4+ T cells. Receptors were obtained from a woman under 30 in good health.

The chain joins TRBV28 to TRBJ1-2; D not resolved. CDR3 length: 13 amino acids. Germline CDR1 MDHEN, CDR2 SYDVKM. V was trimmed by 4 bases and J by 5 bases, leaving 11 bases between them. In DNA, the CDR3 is TGTGCCAGCAGTTCTCCGGTTACGTATGGCTACACCTTC. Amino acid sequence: CASSSPVTYGYTF.

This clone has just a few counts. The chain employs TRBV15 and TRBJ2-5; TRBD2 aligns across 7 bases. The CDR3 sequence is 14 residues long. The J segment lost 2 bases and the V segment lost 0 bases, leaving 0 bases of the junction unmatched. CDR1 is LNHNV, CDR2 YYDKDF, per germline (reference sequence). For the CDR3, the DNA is TGTGCCACCAGCAGAGATAGCGGGCAAGAGACCCAGTACTTC. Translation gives CATSRDSGQETQYF. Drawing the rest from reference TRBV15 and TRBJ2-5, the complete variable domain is DAMVIQNPRYQVTQFGKPVTLSCSQTLNHNVMYWYQQKSSQAPKLLFHYYDKDFNNEADTPDNFQSRRPNTSFCFLDIRSPGLGDTAMYLCATSRDSGQETQYFGPGTRLLVL.

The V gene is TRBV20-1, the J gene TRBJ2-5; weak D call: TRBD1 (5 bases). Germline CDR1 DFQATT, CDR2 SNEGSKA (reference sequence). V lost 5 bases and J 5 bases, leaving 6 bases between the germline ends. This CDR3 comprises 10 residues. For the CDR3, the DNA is TGCAGTGCTGCAGGGGAGACCCAGTACTTC. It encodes CSAAGETQYF.

The CDR3 sequence: CAWNEGAGNTQYF. DNA for the CDR3: TGTGCCTGGAATGAGGGGGCAGGCAATACGCAGTATTTT. The V call is TRBV30, the J call TRBJ2-3, with 7 nucleotides matching TRBD1. Losses at the gene ends were 4 bases for V and 7 bases for J; bases not matched to a gene: 8. Germline CDR1 reads GTSNPN; CDR2 reads SVGIG (reference sequence). The CDR3 totals 13 residues.

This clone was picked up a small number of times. The CDR3 DNA sequence: TGTGCCTGGAGTGTTACCGGGACACTTTCCTACGAGCAGTACTTC. Its translation: CAWSVTGTLSYEQYF. The rearrangement links TRBV30 to TRBJ2-7, with D possibly matching TRBD1 (6 bases). CDR1 and CDR2 from the germline V gene are GTSNPN and SVGIG (reference sequence). The CDR3 has 15 amino acids. V was cut by 0 bases and J by 1 base, with 13 bases left in between.

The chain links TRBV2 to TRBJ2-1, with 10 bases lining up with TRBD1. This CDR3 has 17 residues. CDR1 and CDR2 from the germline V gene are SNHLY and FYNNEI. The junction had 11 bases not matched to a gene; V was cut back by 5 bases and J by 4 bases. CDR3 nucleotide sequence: TGTGCCAGCAGTCAAAGTGGGGGACAGGGGCCGTACAATGAGCAGTTCTTC. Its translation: CASSQSGGQGPYNEQFF.

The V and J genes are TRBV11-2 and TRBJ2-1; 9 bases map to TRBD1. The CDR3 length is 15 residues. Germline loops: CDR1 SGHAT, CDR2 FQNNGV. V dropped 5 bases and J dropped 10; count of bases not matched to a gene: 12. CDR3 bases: TGTGCCAGCAGCCTTAGTGGGACAGGGCGGGTCGAGCAGTTCTTC. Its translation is CASSLSGTGRVEQFF.

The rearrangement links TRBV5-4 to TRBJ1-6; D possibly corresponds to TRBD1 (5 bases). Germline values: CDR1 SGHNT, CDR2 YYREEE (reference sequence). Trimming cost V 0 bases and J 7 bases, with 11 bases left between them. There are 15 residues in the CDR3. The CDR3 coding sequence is TGTGCCAGCAGCTTGGGGGTAGGGGTGAATTCACCCCTCCACTTT. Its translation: CASSLGVGVNSPLHF.

Here the CDR3 DNA reads TGTGCCAGCAGTGAAGGACAGTTCAATCAGCCCCAGCATTTT. Residues: CASSEGQFNQPQHF. This chain uses TRBV6-1 with TRBJ1-5, with D possibly matching TRBD1 (5 bases). The CDR3 extends over 14 amino acids. V gave up 1 base and J gave up 3 bases, with 7 bases separating them. Germline V CDR1 and CDR2: MNHNS, SASEGT.

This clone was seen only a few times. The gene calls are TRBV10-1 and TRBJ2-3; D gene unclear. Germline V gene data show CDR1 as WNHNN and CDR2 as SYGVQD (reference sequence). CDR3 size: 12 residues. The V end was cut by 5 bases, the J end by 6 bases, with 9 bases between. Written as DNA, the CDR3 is TGCGCCAGCAGTACTTCATCCGATACGCAGTATTTT. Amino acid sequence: CASSTSSDTQYF.

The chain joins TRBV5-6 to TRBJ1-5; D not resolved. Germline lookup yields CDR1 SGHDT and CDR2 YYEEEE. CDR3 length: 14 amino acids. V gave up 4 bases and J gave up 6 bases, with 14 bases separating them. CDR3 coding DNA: TGTGCCAGCAGCCGGGGTCGCGTGGCTCAGCCCCAGCATTTT. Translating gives CASSRGRVAQPQHF.

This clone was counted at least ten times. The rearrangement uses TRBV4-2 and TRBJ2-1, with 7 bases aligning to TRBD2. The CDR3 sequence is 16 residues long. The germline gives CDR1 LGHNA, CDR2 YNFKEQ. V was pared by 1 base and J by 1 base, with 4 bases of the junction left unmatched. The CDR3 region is CASSQGLAGSYNEQFF. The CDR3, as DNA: TGTGCCAGCAGCCAAGGCTTAGCGGGTTCCTACAATGAGCAGTTCTTC.

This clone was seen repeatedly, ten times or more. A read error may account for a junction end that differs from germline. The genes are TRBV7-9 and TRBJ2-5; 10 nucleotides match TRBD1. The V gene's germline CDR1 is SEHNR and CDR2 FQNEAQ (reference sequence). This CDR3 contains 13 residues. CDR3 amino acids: CASSARGPGTGDF. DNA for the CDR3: TGTGCCAGCAGCGCACGAGGCCCTGGGACAGGGGACTTC.

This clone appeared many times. CDR3: CASSLASADTQYF. The CDR3 DNA is TGTGCCAGCAGCTTGGCTAGTGCAGATACGCAGTATTTT. The V and J genes are TRBV5-4 and TRBJ2-3, with no clear D. The CDR3 is 13 residues long. The germline V and J ends were trimmed by 0 bases and 4 bases, with 6 bases remaining between them. Germline V gene data show CDR1 as SGHNT and CDR2 as YYREEE (reference sequence).

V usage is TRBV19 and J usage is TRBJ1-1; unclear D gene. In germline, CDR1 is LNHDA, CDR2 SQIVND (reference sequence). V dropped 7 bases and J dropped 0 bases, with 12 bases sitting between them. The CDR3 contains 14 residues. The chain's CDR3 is CASKVTDMNTEAFF. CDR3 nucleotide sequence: TGTGCCAGTAAGGTCACAGATATGAACACTGAAGCTTTCTTT.

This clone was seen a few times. In DNA form, the CDR3 reads TGTGCCAGCACTTCGGGACAGGGATACTACGAGCAGTACTTC. Amino acid sequence: CASTSGQGYYEQYF. The chain has TRBV25-1 and TRBJ2-7; 9 nucleotides match TRBD1. V was pared by 7 bases and J by 3 bases, with 7 bases of the junction left unmatched. Germline CDR1 and CDR2: MGHDK and SYGVNS. The CDR3 is 14 amino acids.

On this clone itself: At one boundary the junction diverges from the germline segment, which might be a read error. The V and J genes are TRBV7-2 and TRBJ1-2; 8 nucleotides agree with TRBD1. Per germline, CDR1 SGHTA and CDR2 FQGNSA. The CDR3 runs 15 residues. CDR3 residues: CASSLLSGTGKTLHF. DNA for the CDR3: TGTGCCAGCAGCCTCCTCTCCGGGACAGGAAAAACCCTCCACTTC. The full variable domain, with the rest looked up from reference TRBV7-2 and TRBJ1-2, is GAGVSQSPSNKVTEKGKDVELRCDPISGHTALYWYRQSLGQGLEFLIYFQGNSAPDKSGLPSDRFSAERTGGSVSTLTIQRTQQEDSAVYLCASSLLSGTGKTLHFGSGTRLTVV.

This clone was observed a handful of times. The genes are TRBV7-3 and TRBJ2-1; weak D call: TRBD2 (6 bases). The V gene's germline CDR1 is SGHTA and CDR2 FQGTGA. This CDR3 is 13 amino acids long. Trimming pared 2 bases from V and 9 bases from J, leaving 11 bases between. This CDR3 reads CASSLGGESEQFF. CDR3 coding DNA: TGTGCCAGCAGCTTAGGAGGGGAGAGTGAGCAGTTCTTC.

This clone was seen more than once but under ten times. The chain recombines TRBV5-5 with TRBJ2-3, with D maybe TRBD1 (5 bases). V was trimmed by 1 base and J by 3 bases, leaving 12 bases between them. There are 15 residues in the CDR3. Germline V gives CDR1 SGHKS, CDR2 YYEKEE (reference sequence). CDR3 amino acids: CASSLMVRQTDTQYF. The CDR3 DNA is TGTGCCAGCAGCTTGATGGTTAGACAGACAGATACGCAGTATTTT.

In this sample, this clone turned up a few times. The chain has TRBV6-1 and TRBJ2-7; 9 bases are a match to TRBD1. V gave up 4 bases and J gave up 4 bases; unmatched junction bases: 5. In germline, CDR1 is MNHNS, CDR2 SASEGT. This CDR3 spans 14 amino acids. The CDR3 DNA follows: TGTGCCAGCAGTGGGACAGGGGTGACGTACGAGCAGTACTTC. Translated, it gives CASSGTGVTYEQYF.

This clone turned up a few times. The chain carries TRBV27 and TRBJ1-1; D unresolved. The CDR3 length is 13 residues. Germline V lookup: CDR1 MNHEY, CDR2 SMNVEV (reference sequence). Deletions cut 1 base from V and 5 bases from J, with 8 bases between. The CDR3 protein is CASSLLRGTEAFF. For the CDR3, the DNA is TGTGCCAGCAGTTTATTACGAGGGACTGAAGCTTTCTTT.